Reported below is one T cell receptor (beta chain). What antigen it recognizes has not been identified. No much larger clone exists at a distance of one base, and base qualities are not known. The sample comes from a study of T cell responses to AZD1222 COVID-19 vaccine (dated by TCRdb to the early 2020s). About the study as a whole: TCR sequencing covered more than 230 trial participants: 207 given two doses of AZD1222 and about 26 given two doses of MenACWY control vaccine. Trial participants were enrolled by age into 18-55, 56-69 and 70-plus year subgroups, with about 150, 27 and 61 TCR-sequenced participants respectively. Results the study describes overall, beyond this receptor: Because no day 14 peak-response samples were available, the repertoires could be characterized only after the peak T cell response. Conclusions about previously exposed vaccinees are limited, since just a handful of AZD1222 recipients were seropositive for SARS-CoV-2 at baseline. In the small 56-69-year group, the increase in depth fell short of significance, most likely because of low power. The whole spike protein was spanned by vaccine-associated CD4 TCRs, and dominant responses were seen in regions 160-218 and 743-854. Spike-specific TCR breadth and depth rose significantly after two AZD1222 doses compared with day 0 and with MenACWY recipients. Reportedly, almost half of the unique spike-specific TCRs recognized epitopes lying outside the regions that are mutated in the B.1.351 and B.1.1.7 variants. Participants were mostly white British and included more females than males, and it was suggested by the authors that clonal diversity may have been underestimated.

The CDR3 regions of human TCRbeta chains were analyzed by immunosequencing. The original pipeline was this. TCRs in the repertoires were compared against a reference library of SARS-CoV-2-specific TCRs that had been generated with the MIRA antigen-specificity platform. Breadth was defined as the fraction of unique TCRs that were SARS-CoV-2-associated. Depth was defined as the fraction of total T cells that were SARS-CoV-2-associated. Each spike-specific TCR was assigned to its reactive spike region and to a CD4 or CD8 class using the MIRA data. Log10-transformed breadth and depth values were compared by one-way ANOVA with Sidak's multiple comparisons tests. As stored in TCRdb, this immuneACCESS dataset retains in-frame rearrangements with V and J assigned. A fraction of the clones does not appear; measured against another copy, unresolved V genes explain less than half of the discrepancy, and the remainder lacks a known reason. V and J calls and clone size follow that table, whereas D and trimming were derived from the DNA. The sample table records approximately 150,000 clones; 90% to 95% of these occur just once. The top ten hold roughly 1.2% of the sample.

This specimen's time point label, interpreted: about 28 days (+/-7) after the second vaccine dose. AZD1222 recipients given second doses at about 4 weeks or at about 12 weeks were pooled, since spike-specific TCR depth and breadth were not found to differ between the two schedules. Samples from vaccinated people were obtained from the UK trials COV001 and COV002, which included a single-blind randomized controlled phase 2/3 trial of AZD1222 (ChAdOx1 nCoV-19) in healthy adults. For TCRbeta chain sequencing, PBMC samples were collected from trial participants at day 0 and at day 28 after the second dose. The sequences come from peripheral blood, collected 28 days after the second AZD1222 dose. The receptor was isolated from an adult who received the AZD1222 COVID-19 vaccine.

Here is the DNA: TGTGCCAGCAGCCACCTCTATGGCTACACCTTC. This gives the protein CASSHLYGYTF. Here the chain combines TRBV3-1 (or the pseudogene TRBV3-2) and TRBJ1-2, with an unclear D gene assignment. Cut back by 3 bases and 4 bases, the V and J ends lie 3 bases apart. Looking up the germline V gene (reference sequence) yields CDR1 LGHDT and CDR2 YNNKEL. Measured from the cysteine to the phenylalanine, the CDR3 is 11 residues long. The only DNA kept is the CDR3, 33 bases in frame from the first base.